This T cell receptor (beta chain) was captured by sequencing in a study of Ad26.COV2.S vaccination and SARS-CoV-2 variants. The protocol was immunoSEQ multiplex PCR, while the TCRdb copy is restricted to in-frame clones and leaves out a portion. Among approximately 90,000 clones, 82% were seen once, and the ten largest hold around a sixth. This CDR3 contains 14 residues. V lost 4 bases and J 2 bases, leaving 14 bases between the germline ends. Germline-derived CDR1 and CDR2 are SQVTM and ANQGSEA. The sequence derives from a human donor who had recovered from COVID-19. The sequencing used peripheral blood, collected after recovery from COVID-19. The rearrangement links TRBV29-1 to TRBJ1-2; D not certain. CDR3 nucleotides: TGCAGCGTTGCCCTAACCAAAGAGAACTATGGCTACACCTTC. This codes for CSVALTKENYGYTF.